The 13 T cell receptor beta chains below were found in one sample sequenced in a study of cytomegalovirus exposure and HLA in healthy donors. PCR involved 60 Vbeta and 13 Jbeta primers. This table comes from immunoSEQ multiplex PCR, and its TCRdb copy is limited to in-frame clones, with some not included. The sample includes around 110,000 clones, roughly four fifths of them seen just once. Specimen: PBMCs. These receptors all stem from a man in his 60s in good health and CMV-seronegative.

This sequence joins TRBV7-6 and TRBJ2-2, with 9 nucleotides matching TRBD2. Trimming took 1 base from V and 4 from J; bases not matched to a gene: 4. This CDR3 region has 16 residues. The V gene's germline CDR1 is SGHVS and CDR2 FNYEAQ. CDR3 sequence reads: CASSLGGGAPTGELFF. In DNA, the CDR3 is TGTGCCAGCAGCTTAGGCGGGGGGGCGCCCACCGGGGAGCTGTTTTTT. Variable domain in full (rest from reference TRBV7-6 and TRBJ2-2): GAGVSQSPRYKVTKRGQDVALRCDPISGHVSLYWYRQALGQGPEFLTYFNYEAQQDKSGLPNDRFSAERPEGSISTLTIQRTEQRDSAMYRCASSLGGGAPTGELFFGEGSRLTVL.

The chain employs TRBV12-5 and TRBJ1-1, with D tentatively TRBD1 (6 bases). V lost 7 bases and J 0 bases, leaving 24 bases between the germline ends. In germline, CDR1 is LGHNT, CDR2 FRNRAP. The CDR3 is 18 residues long. Here the CDR3 DNA reads TGTGCTAGTGCTCTCCTACCGCTAGACGGGACACTGAACACTGAAGCTTTCTTT. This sequence encodes CASALLPLDGTLNTEAFF.

This clone was counted between two and nine times. The chain is built from TRBV25-1 and TRBJ2-3, with D possibly matching TRBD1 (5 bases). V was trimmed by 4 bases and J by 3 bases, leaving 8 bases between them. Germline loops: CDR1 MGHDK, CDR2 SYGVNS. The CDR3 consists of 13 residues. Written as DNA, the CDR3 is TGTGCCAGCAGTGGGCAGGGAACAGATACGCAGTATTTT. The encoded protein is CASSGQGTDTQYF.

The CDR3 coding sequence is TGTGCCAGCAGCTTAGCCGCTAGCGGTACCTACGAGCAGTACTTC. It translates to CASSLAASGTYEQYF. The chain employs TRBV7-2 and TRBJ2-7; 7 bases line up with TRBD2. This CDR3 is built from 15 residues. Germline lookup yields CDR1 SGHTA and CDR2 FQGNSA. J gave up 2 bases and V 0 bases, and 4 bases lay outside the gene matches.

The CDR3 nucleotides read TGTGCCAGCAGCGGGGAGGGCATCTTAGCCAAAAACATTCAGTACTTC. This codes for CASSGEGILAKNIQYF. V gene TRBV2 combines with J gene TRBJ2-4; 7 bases fit TRBD2. Germline-derived CDR1 and CDR2 are SNHLY and FYNNEI. This CDR3 has 16 residues. V was pared by 6 bases and J by 0 bases, with 8 bases of the junction left unmatched.

The V gene is TRBV4-2, the J gene TRBJ1-2, with 7 bases lining up with TRBD1. Trimming removed 4 bases from V and 4 bases from J; junction bases left unmatched: 6. CDR1 is LGHNA, CDR2 YNFKEQ, per germline. This CDR3 spans 14 amino acids. The CDR3 loop is CASSPRQGFYGYTF. The CDR3 DNA reads as TGTGCCAGCAGCCCCAGACAGGGCTTCTATGGCTACACCTTC.

The chain links TRBV2 to TRBJ1-1, with no clear D. V was shortened by 5 bases and J by 1 base, with 8 bases between the two germline ends. CDR1 is SNHLY, CDR2 FYNNEI, per germline. This CDR3 has 13 amino acids. CDR3 protein: CASSLDSNTEAFF. The CDR3 DNA sequence: TGTGCCAGCAGTTTGGACTCGAACACTGAAGCTTTCTTT. Full variable domain (missing parts from reference TRBV2 and TRBJ1-1): EPEVTQTPSHQVTQMGQEVILRCVPISNHLYFYWYRQILGQKVEFLVSFYNNEISEKSEIFDDQFSVERPDGSNFTLKIRSTKLEDSAMYFCASSLDSNTEAFFGQGTRLTVV.

The CDR3 DNA is TGTGCCCTCGTGGGACAGGGTAAGGGGGGGCCAAACACTGAAGCTTTCTTT. Translating gives CALVGQGKGGPNTEAFF. This chain connects TRBV25-1 to TRBJ1-1; 9 positions agree with TRBD1. Per germline, CDR1 MGHDK and CDR2 SYGVNS. There are 17 residues in the CDR3. Germline trimming cut 11 bases from V and 2 bases from J; bases unmatched to any gene: 18. Combining the CDR3 with reference TRBV25-1 and TRBJ1-1 gives the whole variable domain EADIYQTPRYLVIGTGKKITLECSQTMGHDKMYWYQQDPGMELHLIHYSYGVNSTEKGDLSSESTVSRIRTEHFPLTLESARPSHTSQYLCALVGQGKGGPNTEAFFGQGTRLTVV.

The rearrangement joins TRBV28 to TRBJ2-1; D perhaps matches TRBD2 (7 bases). Looked up from germline, CDR1 is MDHEN and CDR2 is SYDVKM. Deletions cut 6 bases from V and 9 bases from J, with 15 bases between. The length of the CDR3 is 13 residues. The CDR3: CASRGAGVSEQFF. CDR3 bases: TGTGCCAGCAGGGGGGCGGGGGTGAGTGAGCAGTTCTTC.

This rearrangement joins TRBV19 to TRBJ1-1; no reliable D call. Germline loops: CDR1 LNHDA, CDR2 SQIVND (reference sequence). The CDR3 length is 13 residues. V lost 5 bases and J lost 7, with 14 bases in between. The CDR3 DNA is TGTGCCAGTAGTCCACGACGGGAGAATGAAGCTTTCTTT. Protein sequence: CASSPRRENEAFF.

This clone was found a few times. The chain employs TRBV5-1 and TRBJ1-5; 8 bases fit TRBD1. Unmatched junction bases numbered 2, after V lost 0 bases and J lost 9 bases. The length of the CDR3 is 13 residues. Germline values: CDR1 SGHRS, CDR2 YFSETQ. The CDR3 is CASSLGDRGPQHF. In DNA form, the CDR3 reads TGCGCCAGCAGCTTGGGAGACAGGGGGCCCCAGCATTTT.

The chain recombines TRBV4-3 with TRBJ2-3; 11 bases map to TRBD2. Per the germline V gene, CDR1 is LGHNA and CDR2 is YSLEER. Unmatched junction bases numbered 6, after V lost 1 base and J lost 6 bases. The CDR3 has 16 amino acids. CDR3 sequence: CASSQVVTSGGDTQYF. The CDR3 DNA is TGCGCCAGCAGCCAAGTCGTTACTAGCGGGGGTGATACGCAGTATTTT.

The chain employs TRBV6-1 and TRBJ1-5; tentative D call: TRBD1 (5 bases). This CDR3 region has 13 residues. Germline assignment: CDR1 MNHNS and CDR2 SASEGT. Trimming removed 8 bases from V and 2 bases from J, with 10 bases in between. In DNA, the CDR3 is TGTGCCAGCTTGATACAGGGCAATCAGCCCCAGCATTTT. Residues: CASLIQGNQPQHF.